These 19 T cell receptor beta chains originate from one sample sequenced in a study of tumor and adjacent non-tumor tissue in lung cancer. A modified ARM-PCR protocol with three rounds of nested PCR amplified TCRbeta. A single record per CDR3 protein comes from TCRdb applying MiXCR to the multiplex PCR reads. The sample consists of 220,000 or so distinct CDR3 sequences, over 55% of them appearing once. RNA was extracted from bulk tissue without any cell sorting. Sample: lung tumor tissue. The receptors derive from a man in his 60s with non-small cell lung cancer.

A note on this clonotype: Germline is not matched at one junction end, which may reflect a read error. The gene calls are TRBV4-3 and TRBJ2-7; the D call may be TRBD1 or TRBD2 (5 bases each). CDR1 is LGHNA, CDR2 YSLEER, per germline. The CDR3 consists of 15 residues. In nucleotides, the CDR3 is TGTGCCAGCAACCAACAGCTCGGGGCTGGCTACGAGCAGTACTTC. Its translation is CASNQQLGAGYEQYF.

A word on this clonotype: A much larger clonotype is one base distant, so this may be a read error. The V and J genes are TRBV6-1 and TRBJ2-5; 7 nucleotides align to TRBD2. The CDR3 loop spans 14 amino acids. CDR1 is MNHNS and CDR2 is SASEGT in the germline V gene. The trim removed 10 bases at V and 5 bases at J, leaving 13 bases unmatched. DNA for the CDR3: TGTGCCACCATGAGTAAGGGAGGGAGTGAGACCCAGTACTTC. It codes for CATMSKGGSETQYF.

This clonotype was seen at least ten times. The genes are TRBV4-3 and TRBJ2-3; 7 nucleotides agree with TRBD1. CDR1 and CDR2 (germline): LGHNA, YSLEER. V lost 4 bases, J lost 0 bases, and 7 bases stayed unmatched. The CDR3 is made up of 16 amino acids. The CDR3 DNA sequence: TGCGCCAGCAGCCCTACAGGGGTGACTAGCACAGATACGCAGTATTTT. Protein product: CASSPTGVTSTDTQYF.

Concerning this clonotype: A much larger clone lies one base from this, so it may be a read error. The genes are TRBV12-3 or TRBV12-4 and TRBJ1-6; weak D call: TRBD1 (6 bases). V lost 9 bases, J lost 10 bases, and 19 bases lay in between. This CDR3 is built from 14 residues. The CDR3 DNA sequence: TGTGCCAGAAGGGAAGGGGGGCCTGGGTCACCCCTCCACTTT. Its translation is CARREGGPGSPLHF.

A note on this clonotype: Sequence at one end of the junction differs from germline and may be a read error. CDR3 loop: CASRQGEGGWKTQYF. CDR3 coding DNA: TGTGCCAGCAGACAAGGAGAGGGGGGCTGGAAGACCCAGTACTTC. The chain is built from TRBV4-2 and TRBJ2-5, with D perhaps matching TRBD1 or TRBD2 (6 bases each). The germline CDR1 and CDR2 sequences are LGHNA and YNFKEQ. CDR3 length equals 15 residues.

As concerns this clonotype: The junction shows a germline mismatch at one end, possibly a read error. This chain joins TRBV29-1 and TRBJ2-7; 9 bases are shared with TRBD2. Per germline, CDR1 SQVTM and CDR2 ANQGSEA. The CDR3 consists of 15 residues. CDR3 protein: CSVVIRAGGPSEQHF. The CDR3 nucleotides are TGCAGCGTTGTTATCCGGGCGGGAGGGCCTAGTGAGCAGCACTTC.

CDR3 in amino acids: CASSLALVTDYGYTF. Written as DNA, the CDR3 is TGTGCCAGCAGCTTAGCGCTTGTGACAGACTATGGCTACACCTTC. The rearrangement uses TRBV7-2 and TRBJ1-2; D may be TRBD1 (5 bases). V shed 0 bases and J shed 3 bases, with 11 bases lying between them. This CDR3 contains 15 residues. Germline CDR1 reads SGHTA; CDR2 reads FQGNSA.

This clonotype was detected only a few times. The chain employs TRBV20-1 and TRBJ1-5, with no clear D. The germline V and J ends were trimmed by 3 bases and 11 bases, with 17 bases remaining between them. The CDR3 spans 13 residues. Per the germline V gene, CDR1 is DFQATT and CDR2 is SNEGSKA (reference sequence). CDR3 residues: CSARSYSSATQHF. For the CDR3, the DNA is TGCAGTGCTAGGAGTTACAGCTCCGCGACCCAGCATTTT.

On this clonotype: This may stem from a read error, because a much larger clone lies one nucleotide away. The chain combines TRBV6-2 or TRBV6-3 with TRBJ2-1, with D tentatively TRBD2 (5 bases). CDR1 and CDR2 (germline): MNHEY, SVGEGT. This CDR3 comprises 14 residues. Trimming removed 10 bases from V and 0 bases from J, with 13 bases in between. CDR3 nucleotides: TGTGCCACAACTAGGGCCTTCTCCTACAATGAGCAGTTCTTC. Translating gives CATTRAFSYNEQFF.

Details on this clonotype: A read error is possible here, since a much larger clone lies one base away. The rearrangement joins TRBV29-1 to TRBJ2-3; D is possibly TRBD1 (8 bases). CDR1 and CDR2 (germline): SQVTM, ANQGSEA. V was trimmed by 4 bases and J by 3 bases, leaving 14 bases between them. The CDR3 consists of 14 residues. CDR3 nucleotides: TGCAGCGTTGGATACAGGGGGGGGACAGATACGCAGTATTTT. Residues: CSVGYRGGTDTQYF.

Comments on this clonotype: Compared with germline, one end of the junction differs, possibly owing to a read error. This rearrangement joins TRBV20-1 to TRBJ2-3; D gene unclear. CDR1 and CDR2 from the germline V gene are DFQATT and SNEGSKA (reference sequence). The CDR3 has 14 amino acids. In DNA, the CDR3 is TGCAGTGCTAGAGTGTTTGCGAACGCAGATACGGAGTATTTT. Its protein product is CSARVFANADTEYF.

This clonotype appeared once. At one end the junction does not follow the germline gene, possibly because of a read error. This chain connects TRBV20-1 to TRBJ2-1; D possibly uses TRBD1 or TRBD2 (5 bases each). This CDR3 contains 12 residues. Germline values: CDR1 DFQATT, CDR2 SNEGSKA (reference sequence). DNA for the CDR3: TGCAGTGTAGCGCAGGGAGTCAATGAGCAGTTCTTT. Translation: CSVAQGVNEQFF.

Comments on this clonotype: The junction does not match germline at one end; this may be a read error. This chain links TRBV4-2 with TRBJ2-4; the match to TRBD2 covers 7 bases. CDR1 is LGHNA and CDR2 is YNFKEQ in the germline V gene. The CDR3 consists of 15 residues. The DNA of the CDR3 is TGTGCCAGCAGCAAAGTCGTTAGCGGGTTAAACGTTCAGTACTTC. Translation: CASSKVVSGLNVQYF.

In this sample, this clonotype turned up a few times. V usage is TRBV12-3 or TRBV12-4 and J usage is TRBJ2-1; maybe TRBD1 (6 bases). V lost 3 bases to trimming and J lost 3 bases, with 12 bases between them. The CDR3 sequence is 15 residues long. DNA of the CDR3: TGTGCCAGCAGTTTGGGCAGGGGCTACTACAATGAGCAGTTCTTC. This encodes CASSLGRGYYNEQFF.

Worth noting for this clonotype: A junction boundary mismatches the germline segment, possibly from a read error. The V gene is TRBV6-5, the J gene TRBJ2-2, with D perhaps matching TRBD1 or TRBD2 (5 bases each). The CDR3 has 16 amino acids. Germline V CDR1 and CDR2: MNHEY, SVGAGI. The DNA of the CDR3 is TGTGCAAGCAGAATAGCGAGGGGCGCGAACACCGGGGAGCTGTTTTTT. Protein: CASRIARGANTGELFF.

The rearrangement joins TRBV28 to TRBJ1-2; D is perhaps TRBD1 (5 bases). The CDR3 length is 13 residues. Per the germline V gene, CDR1 is MDHEN and CDR2 is SYDVKM. V was clipped by 2 bases and J by 5 bases, with 9 bases between them. This CDR3 reads CASSLGTDYGYTF. CDR3 coding DNA: TGTGCCAGCAGTTTAGGGACGGATTATGGCTACACCTTC.

This clonotype was seen a single time. This CDR3 is missing its conserved last phenylalanine or tryptophan, likely due to a read error. The chain joins TRBV11-2 to TRBJ2-1; 15 nucleotides agree with TRBD2. This CDR3 spans 17 amino acids. The V gene's germline CDR1 is SGHAT and CDR2 FQNNGV. The CDR3 spells CASSLGTSGGFYNEQFY. In DNA, the CDR3 is TGCGCCAGCAGCTTAGGGACTAGCGGGGGGTTCTACAATGAGCAGTTCTAC.

This clonotype appeared many times. The CDR3 DNA reads as TGCGCCAGCAGTGAAAGACAGAACTATGGCTACACCTTC. Protein product: CASSERQNYGYTF. The genes are TRBV10-1 and TRBJ1-2, with a weak D call TRBD1 (5 bases). Germline lookup yields CDR1 WNHNN and CDR2 SYGVQD (reference sequence). This CDR3 is 13 amino acids long. V shed 3 bases and J shed 2 bases, with 7 bases lying between them.

Regarding this clonotype: Possible read error: a much larger clone is one base away. The genes are TRBV6-6 and TRBJ1-5; D perhaps matches TRBD1 (5 bases). Germline CDR1 MNHNY, CDR2 SVGAGI (reference sequence). With 2 bases removed from V and 2 bases from J, the gap between germline ends came to 10 bases. CDR3 length: 15 residues. The CDR3 loop is CASSYRQGGNQPQHF. The CDR3 DNA reads as TGTGCCAGCAGTTACAGGCAGGGCGGCAATCAGCCCCAGCATTTT.